This TCR beta chain was identified during a study of CD8 T cells in ankylosing spondylitis. Broader study findings: Made up of roughly 8 highly homologous variants, a TCR beta motif appeared characteristic of ankylosing spondylitis blood.

One entry per CDR3 protein results from TCRdb running MiXCR on the 5' RACE reads. The repertoire holds roughly 700,000 distinct CDR3 sequences, with under 20% as singletons. Only a few counts were recorded for this clonotype. The antigen is unknown. The sample taken for sequencing was blood, either unsorted or a sorted T cell fraction (not recorded which). The TCR was taken from a male donor with ankylosing spondylitis.

The CDR3 reads CASSLGAGGLYEQYF. CDR3 DNA sequence: TGTGCCAGCAGCCTCGGAGCGGGAGGGCTCTACGAGCAGTACTTC. This rearrangement joins TRBV7-3 to TRBJ2-7, with 10 bases aligning to TRBD2. Trimming cost V 5 bases and J 3 bases; bases outside gene matches: 7. CDR1 SGHTA and CDR2 FQGTGA come from the germline V gene. The CDR3 sequence is 15 residues long.